This T cell receptor beta chain came from a study of early T cells in non-severe SARS-CoV-2 infection. Study-wide background: Sequencing of unsorted whole blood was done on bulk RNA, leaving chains unpaired.

Individual cDNA molecules were tagged with unique molecular identifiers. TCRdb used MiXCR to reprocess the 5' RACE reads, holding one entry per CDR3 protein. Seen here are some 87,000 distinct CDR3 sequences, roughly 13% observed once, and the top ten hold around 1.2%. This clonotype occurred a few times. The CDR3 totals 14 residues. V lost 4 bases and J lost 1, with 10 bases in between. CDR1 is SQVTM, CDR2 ANQGSEA, per germline. Sequencing was carried out using whole blood. The clonotype comes from an adult who was a healthcare worker with PCR-confirmed SARS-CoV-2 infection or an uninfected control (not recorded which). This rearrangement joins TRBV29-1 to TRBJ2-2; perhaps TRBD2 as D (5 bases). CDR3 nucleotide sequence: TGCAGCGTTGGCCCCAGCGGGAACACCGGGGAGCTGTTTTTT. Its translation: CSVGPSGNTGELFF.